This TCR beta chain comes out of a study of control samples from healthy donors and cancer patients. J was trimmed by 2 bases and V by 10 bases; bases with no gene match: 19. Per the germline V gene, CDR1 is SGHVS and CDR2 is FQNEAQ. CDR3 size: 18 residues. This clone was recorded a few times. Assay used: immunoSEQ multiplex PCR; TCRdb lists only in-frame clones, some missing. The sample holds 70,000 to 85,000 clones, around 84% seen once. The chain is built from TRBV7-8 and TRBJ1-5; 8 nucleotides match TRBD1. This TCR was recovered from a man aged 60-69 years with head and neck cancer. Sequenced: PBMCs. In DNA form, the CDR3 reads TGTGCCACCGAGACCGGGACAGGAGAATCTACTCGCAATCAGCCCCAGCATTTT. As protein: CATETGTGESTRNQPQHF.